The 27 T cell receptor beta chains below come from one sample, sequenced in a study of blood T cell repertoires in COVID-19. The method was immunoSEQ multiplex PCR; TCRdb's version includes in-frame clones alone and lacks a portion of them. This sample yields 150,000 or so clones, of which about four fifths are seen a single time; approximately 18% belongs to the top ten. Sequenced sample: PBMCs or T cells enriched from blood (not recorded which). All receptors come from a man between 60 and 75 years old who had recovered from COVID-19.

V usage is TRBV10-2 and J usage is TRBJ1-4; D is perhaps TRBD1 (5 bases). Looked up from germline, CDR1 is WSHSY and CDR2 is SAAADI. V lost 8 bases and J 0 bases, leaving 16 bases between the germline ends. The CDR3 runs to 16 residues. CDR3 residues: CASRGREGTTNEKLFF. For the CDR3, the DNA is TGCGCCAGCCGGGGCAGGGAGGGGACAACTAATGAAAAACTGTTTTTT.

The chain combines TRBV5-5 with TRBJ2-7; D is possibly TRBD1 (5 bases). Trimming took off 0 bases at V and 2 bases at J, with 9 bases between the two ends. This CDR3 contains 14 residues. Germline V gene sequence: CDR1 SGHKS, CDR2 YYEKEE (reference sequence). The CDR3 DNA sequence: TGTGCCAGCAGCTTGGCCCAGGGTGCCTACGAGCAGTACTTC. Translating it yields CASSLAQGAYEQYF.

The J gene is TRBJ2-3, the V gene TRBV28; 7 bases line up with TRBD2. The CDR3 has 14 residues. Losses at the gene ends were 3 bases for V and 5 bases for J; bases not matched to a gene: 5. The V gene's germline CDR1 is MDHEN and CDR2 SYDVKM. CDR3 loop: CASSLGGSGDTQYF. CDR3 in DNA: TGTGCCAGCAGTTTGGGAGGGTCAGGAGATACGCAGTATTTT.

J is TRBJ2-7 and V is TRBV29-1; TRBD1 is a possible D gene (5 bases). Germline lookup yields CDR1 SQVTM and CDR2 ANQGSEA. This CDR3 is built from 14 residues. V lost 0 bases and J 5 bases, leaving 14 bases between the germline ends. CDR3 nucleotides: TGCAGCGTTGAAGATAGGGCCCAAGGGGACGAGCAGTACTTC. Protein sequence: CSVEDRAQGDEQYF.

The V gene is TRBV7-2, the J gene TRBJ2-1; the match to TRBD2 covers 8 bases. Losses at the gene ends were 5 bases for V and 3 bases for J; bases not matched to a gene: 6. CDR1 and CDR2 from the germline V gene are SGHTA and FQGNSA. The CDR3 totals 15 residues. CDR3: CASSVSGTDYNEQFF. The DNA of the CDR3 is TGTGCCAGCAGCGTTAGCGGGACCGACTACAATGAGCAGTTCTTC.

The CDR3 spells CASSVGLAGGPDNEQFF. CDR3 DNA: TGTGCCAGCAGCGTAGGATTAGCGGGGGGGCCGGACAATGAGCAGTTCTTC. The chain recombines TRBV9 with TRBJ2-1, with 11 nucleotides matching TRBD2. Unmatched junction bases numbered 7, after V lost 0 bases and J lost 5 bases. The V gene's germline CDR1 is SGDLS and CDR2 YYNGEE. The CDR3 has 17 amino acids.

The chain is built from TRBV6-5 and TRBJ1-5; D is perhaps TRBD1 (6 bases). Per germline, CDR1 MNHEY and CDR2 SVGAGI. This CDR3 contains 15 residues. Trimming cost V 10 bases and J 4 bases, with 20 bases left between them. The CDR3 sequence: CATSLGQGINQPQHF. The CDR3 bases are TGTGCCACGTCGTTAGGGCAGGGGATTAATCAGCCCCAGCATTTT.

V and J are TRBV7-7 and TRBJ2-5; perhaps TRBD2 as D (5 bases). This CDR3 contains 13 residues. The ends were cut back, 1 base at V and 5 bases at J, with 8 bases in the middle. The germline CDR1 and CDR2 sequences are SSHAT and FNYEAQ (reference sequence). The CDR3 DNA reads as TGTGCCAGCAGCTTAGGAGGGTTTGAGACCCAGTACTTC. Encoded protein: CASSLGGFETQYF.

In this sample, this clone turned up once. The genes are TRBV7-9 and TRBJ1-5, with D maybe TRBD1 (5 bases). The CDR3 loop spans 14 amino acids. Germline CDR1 is SEHNR and CDR2 is FQNEAQ (reference sequence). Trimming removed 5 bases from V and 1 base from J, with 9 bases in between. CDR3 protein: CASSQPGSNQPQHF. The DNA for the CDR3 is TGTGCCAGCAGCCAGCCAGGGAGCAATCAGCCCCAGCATTTT.

The V gene is TRBV15, the J gene TRBJ2-7; D perhaps matches TRBD2 (5 bases). V lost 0 bases to trimming and J lost 7 bases, with 13 bases between them. The CDR3 sequence is 14 residues long. The germline V gene encodes CDR1 LNHNV and CDR2 YYDKDF (reference sequence). The CDR3 sequence is CATSRDYGELEQYF. CDR3 bases: TGTGCCACCAGCAGAGACTATGGGGAGTTAGAGCAGTACTTC.

The chain is built from TRBV18 and TRBJ2-7, with 11 bases identical to TRBD1. The CDR3 extends over 17 amino acids. With V trimmed by 3 bases and J by 2 bases, 9 bases remained unmatched. Germline V gene lookup returns CDR1 KGHSH and CDR2 LQKENI. The CDR3 spells CASSPLGPGQGAYEQYF. The DNA of the CDR3 is TGTGCCAGCTCACCCCTCGGTCCGGGACAGGGGGCCTACGAGCAGTACTTC.

The chain recombines TRBV28 with TRBJ1-1; D is ambiguous. Trimming shortened V by 6 bases and J by 1 base, and 9 bases separated the two germline ends. Germline V gives CDR1 MDHEN, CDR2 SYDVKM. The CDR3 covers 13 residues. DNA for the CDR3: TGTGCCAGCAGCCAACTACCGAACACTGAAGCTTTCTTT. Its protein product is CASSQLPNTEAFF.

The gene calls are TRBV5-1 and TRBJ1-4; 7 nucleotides align to TRBD1. J was trimmed by 3 bases and V by 4 bases; bases with no gene match: 3. Germline V gives CDR1 SGHRS, CDR2 YFSETQ. This CDR3 contains 14 residues. CDR3 loop: CASSTDRANEKLFF. DNA for the CDR3: TGCGCCAGCAGCACCGACAGGGCTAATGAAAAACTGTTTTTT.

This clone has only one observation. J is TRBJ2-1 and V is TRBV7-2; a weak D match, TRBD1 (6 bases). Germline assignment: CDR1 SGHTA and CDR2 FQGNSA. V lost 1 base and J lost 12, with 16 bases in between. CDR3 length: 14 residues. The CDR3 DNA follows: TGTGCCAGCAGCTTAGGGGGGCGCGGGTTAGGGCAGTTCTTC. Protein sequence: CASSLGGRGLGQFF.

The gene calls are TRBV9 and TRBJ2-1; the match to TRBD2 covers 12 bases. CDR3 size: 15 residues. CDR1 is SGDLS and CDR2 is YYNGEE in the germline V gene. V lost 4 bases to trimming and J lost 9 bases; unmatched junction nucleotides: 8. CDR3 in DNA: TGTGCCAGCAGCCGCGCTAGCGGGGGGGCCGGTGAGCAGTTCTTC. Protein product: CASSRASGGAGEQFF.

The chain links TRBV2 to TRBJ1-2; 9 nucleotides match TRBD1. This CDR3 is 13 amino acids long. The trim removed 6 bases at V and 8 bases at J, leaving 7 bases unmatched. Per germline, CDR1 SNHLY and CDR2 FYNNEI. CDR3 protein: CASRAGTGYGYTF. The DNA of the CDR3 is TGTGCCAGCAGAGCCGGGACAGGGTACGGCTACACCTTC.

This clone was counted a single time. This sequence joins TRBV30 and TRBJ1-1; no firm D call. Germline CDR1 and CDR2: GTSNPN and SVGIG (reference sequence). CDR3 length: 11 residues. V lost 6 bases and J 4 bases, leaving 9 bases between the germline ends. This CDR3 reads CACGRVTEAFF. In DNA form, the CDR3 reads TGTGCCTGCGGGAGGGTCACTGAAGCTTTCTTT.

CDR3 nucleotide sequence: TGTGCCAGCAGTTTATCGGGGGGGAATGGCTACACCTTC. Translating it yields CASSLSGGNGYTF. The chain carries TRBV27 and TRBJ1-2; D possibly corresponds to TRBD1 (5 bases). Germline V gene lookup returns CDR1 MNHEY and CDR2 SMNVEV (reference sequence). The V end lost 0 bases, the J end lost 6 bases, and 8 bases lay between the germline ends. The CDR3 extends over 13 amino acids.

Comments on this clone: The same CDR3 arises from other DNA sequences in this sample as well. The V call is TRBV13, the J call TRBJ1-5, with D possibly matching TRBD1 (5 bases). This CDR3 has 15 amino acids. V was cut by 2 bases and J by 4 bases, with 12 bases left in between. Germline V gives CDR1 PRHDT, CDR2 FYEKMQ (reference sequence). The CDR3 is CASSLRRGGNQPQHF. DNA of the CDR3: TGTGCCAGCAGCTTAAGGCGGGGGGGTAATCAGCCCCAGCATTTT.

The chain combines TRBV24-1 with TRBJ2-1; possible D gene TRBD2, 6 bases. V lost 5 bases and J lost 5, with 15 bases in between. Germline-derived CDR1 and CDR2 are KGHDR and SFDVKD. The CDR3 consists of 15 residues. The CDR3 DNA is TGTGCCACCAGTGGCGGGGAACAACGGCACAATGAGCAGTTCTTC. Amino acids: CATSGGEQRHNEQFF.

The CDR3 sequence is CASGLGQGRFAEAFF. In DNA, the CDR3 is TGTGCTAGTGGTTTGGGACAGGGTCGGTTCGCTGAAGCTTTCTTT. The chain recombines TRBV12-5 with TRBJ1-1; the match to TRBD1 covers 7 bases. V gave up 1 base and J gave up 6 bases; unmatched junction bases: 8. Per the germline V gene, CDR1 is LGHNT and CDR2 is FRNRAP. The CDR3 loop spans 15 amino acids.

The table lists this clone with a count of one. V usage is TRBV4-1 and J usage is TRBJ2-7; no definite D call. V was clipped by 0 bases and J by 0 bases, with 12 bases between them. Per the germline V gene, CDR1 is MGHRA and CDR2 is YSYEKL. The CDR3 contains 16 residues. The CDR3 DNA sequence: TGCGCCAGCAGCCAAGAGGTAAACAGTTACTCCTACGAGCAGTACTTC. Its translation is CASSQEVNSYSYEQYF.

The chain has TRBV16 and TRBJ1-5; D unclear. The CDR3 consists of 13 residues. The germline V gene has CDR1 KGHSY and CDR2 FQNENV. V lost 5 bases and J 5 bases, leaving 10 bases between the germline ends. CDR3 bases: TGTGCCAGCAGCGCCCTTGAGGATCAGCCCCAGCATTTT. Translating it yields CASSALEDQPQHF.

The chain joins TRBV18 to TRBJ2-3; 10 nucleotides agree with TRBD1. The CDR3 runs 16 residues. Losses at the gene ends were 3 bases for V and 5 bases for J; bases not matched to a gene: 8. Per germline, CDR1 KGHSH and CDR2 LQKENI. CDR3 sequence reads: CASSPTGTGVVDTQYF. Written as DNA, the CDR3 is TGTGCCAGCTCACCTACCGGGACAGGGGTGGTAGATACGCAGTATTTT.

As regards this clone: The same CDR3 arises from other DNA sequences in this sample as well. The gene calls are TRBV18 and TRBJ1-5; D is unclear. Looked up from germline, CDR1 is KGHSH and CDR2 is LQKENI. V dropped 3 bases and J dropped 2 bases, with 8 bases sitting between them. The CDR3 consists of 14 residues. The CDR3 sequence is CASSPPTGNQPQHF. In nucleotides, the CDR3 is TGTGCCAGCTCACCCCCCACGGGCAATCAGCCCCAGCATTTT. The complete variable domain, with remaining parts taken from reference TRBV18 and TRBJ1-5, reads NAGVMQNPRHLVRRRGQEARLRCSPMKGHSHVYWYRQLPEEGLKFMVYLQKENIIDESGMPKERFSAEFPKEGPSILRIQQVVRGDSAAYFCASSPPTGNQPQHFGDGTRLSIL.

This clone was detected only once. This chain links TRBV10-1 with TRBJ1-1; tentatively, D is TRBD1 (6 bases). The CDR3 sequence is 17 residues long. V was pared by 6 bases and J by 6 bases, with 26 bases between. From germline, CDR1 is WNHNN and CDR2 SYGVQD (reference sequence). For the CDR3, the DNA is TGCGCCAGCAGGGAGACAGGTTGTCGTCTGCTTATTTCTGAAGCTTTCTTT. Encoded protein: CASRETGCRLLISEAFF.

V usage is TRBV21-1 and J usage is TRBJ2-4; no check of the table's D call, TRBD2, against the DNA was made. TRBV21-1 is tagged as a pseudogene. The CDR3 totals 15 residues. CDR3 in amino acids: CASSRIILAKNIQYF. CDR3 in DNA: TGTGCCAGCAGCAGAATTATACTAGCCAAAAACATTCAGTACTTC.